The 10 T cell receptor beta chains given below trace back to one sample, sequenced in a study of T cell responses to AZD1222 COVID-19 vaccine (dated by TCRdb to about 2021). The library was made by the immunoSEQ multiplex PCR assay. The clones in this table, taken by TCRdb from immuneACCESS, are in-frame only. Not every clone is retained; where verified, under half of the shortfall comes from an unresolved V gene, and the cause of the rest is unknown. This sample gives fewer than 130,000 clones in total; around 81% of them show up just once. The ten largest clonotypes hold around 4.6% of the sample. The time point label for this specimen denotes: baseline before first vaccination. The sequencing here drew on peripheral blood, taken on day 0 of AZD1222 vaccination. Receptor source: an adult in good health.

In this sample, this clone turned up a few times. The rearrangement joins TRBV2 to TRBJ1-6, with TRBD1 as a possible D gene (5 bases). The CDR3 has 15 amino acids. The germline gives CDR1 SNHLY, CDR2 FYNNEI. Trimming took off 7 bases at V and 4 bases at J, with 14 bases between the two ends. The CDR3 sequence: CASNPGTLYNSPLHF. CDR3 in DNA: TGTGCCAGCAACCCCGGGACGTTGTATAATTCACCCCTCCACTTT.

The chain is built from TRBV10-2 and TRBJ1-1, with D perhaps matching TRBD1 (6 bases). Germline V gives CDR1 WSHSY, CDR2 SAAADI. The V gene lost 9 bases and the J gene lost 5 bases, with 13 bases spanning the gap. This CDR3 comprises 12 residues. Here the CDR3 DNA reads TGCGCCAGTGCTATGGGGGCAACTGAAGCTTTCTTT. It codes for CASAMGATEAFF.

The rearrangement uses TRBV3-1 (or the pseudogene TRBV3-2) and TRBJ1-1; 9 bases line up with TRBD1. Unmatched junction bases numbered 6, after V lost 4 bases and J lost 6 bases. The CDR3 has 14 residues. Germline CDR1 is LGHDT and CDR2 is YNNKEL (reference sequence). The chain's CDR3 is CASSPRDRVAEAFF. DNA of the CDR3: TGTGCCAGCAGCCCGCGGGACAGGGTAGCTGAAGCTTTCTTT.

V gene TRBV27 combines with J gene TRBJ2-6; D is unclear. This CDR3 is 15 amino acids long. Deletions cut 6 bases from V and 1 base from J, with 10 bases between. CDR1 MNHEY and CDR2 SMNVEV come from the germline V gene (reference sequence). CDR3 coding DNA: TGTGCCAGCAGCTCCTTGGGGTCTGGGGCCAACGTCCTGACTTTC. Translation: CASSSLGSGANVLTF.

The CDR3 sequence is CASSYSVYTASSYEQYF. Written as DNA, the CDR3 is TGTGCCAGCAGTTACTCGGTTTATACAGCAAGCTCCTACGAGCAGTACTTC. V and J are TRBV6-2 or TRBV6-3 and TRBJ2-7; D is uncertain. Trimming took off 0 bases at V and 0 bases at J, with 15 bases between the two ends. CDR3 length: 17 residues. Germline CDR1 and CDR2: MNHEY and SVGEGT.

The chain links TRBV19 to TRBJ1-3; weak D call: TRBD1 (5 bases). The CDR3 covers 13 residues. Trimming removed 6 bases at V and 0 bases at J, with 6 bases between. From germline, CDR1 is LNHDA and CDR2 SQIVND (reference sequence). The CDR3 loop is CASRDNSGNTIYF. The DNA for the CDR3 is TGTGCCAGTAGGGACAACTCTGGAAACACCATATATTTT.

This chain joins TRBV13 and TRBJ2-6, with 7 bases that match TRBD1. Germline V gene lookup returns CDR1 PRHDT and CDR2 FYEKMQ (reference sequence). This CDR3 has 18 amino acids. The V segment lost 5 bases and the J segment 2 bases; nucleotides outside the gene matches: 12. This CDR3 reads CASSLYRGPLPGANVLTF. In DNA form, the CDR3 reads TGTGCCAGCAGCCTATACAGGGGCCCTCTTCCTGGGGCCAACGTCCTGACTTTC. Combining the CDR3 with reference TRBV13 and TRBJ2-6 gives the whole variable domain AAGVIQSPRHLIKEKRETATLKCYPIPRHDTVYWYQQGPGQDPQFLISFYEKMQSDKGSIPDRFSAQQFSDYHSELNMSSLELGDSALYFCASSLYRGPLPGANVLTFGAGSRLTVL.

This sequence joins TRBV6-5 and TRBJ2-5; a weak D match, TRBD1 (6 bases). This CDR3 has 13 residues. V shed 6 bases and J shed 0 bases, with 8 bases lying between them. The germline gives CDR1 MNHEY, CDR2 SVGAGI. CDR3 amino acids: CASSGQYQETQYF. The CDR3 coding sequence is TGTGCCAGCAGCGGACAGTACCAAGAGACCCAGTACTTC.

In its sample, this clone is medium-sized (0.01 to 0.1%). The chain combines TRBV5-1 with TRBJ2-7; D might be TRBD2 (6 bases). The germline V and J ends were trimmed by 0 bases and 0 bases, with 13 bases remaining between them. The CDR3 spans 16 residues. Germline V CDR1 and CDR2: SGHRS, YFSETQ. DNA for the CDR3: TGCGCCAGCAGCTTGGAGGCGGGACCTAGCTCCTACGAGCAGTACTTC. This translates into CASSLEAGPSSYEQYF.

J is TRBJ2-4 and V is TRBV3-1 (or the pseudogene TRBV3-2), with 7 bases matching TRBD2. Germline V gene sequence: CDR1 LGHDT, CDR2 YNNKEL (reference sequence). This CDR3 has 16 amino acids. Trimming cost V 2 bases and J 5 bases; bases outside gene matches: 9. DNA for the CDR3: TGTGCCAGCAGCCAATACCCTAAGGGAGGGGAAAACATTCAGTACTTC. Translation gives CASSQYPKGGENIQYF.